The rows below give T cell receptor beta chains drawn from one sample of a study of blood T cell repertoires in COVID-19. Sequencing was performed with immunoSEQ multiplex PCR; in TCRdb, only in-frame clones are kept and a portion is missing. The data show about 28,000 clones, roughly 88% seen once. The sequencing sample was made of peripheral blood. The receptors shown here come from a man aged 55 to 69 with COVID-19, enrolled during active disease. The CDR3 runs from the conserved cysteine through the conserved F or W. The D gene is left open where the match is weak. Size tells how often a clone was seen (once, few, many) or the class of an expanded clone, and some rows leave it out.

V: TRBV7-9; D: TRBD1; size: .; J: TRBJ1-2; DNA: TGTGCCAGCACCCTGGACAGGGGAGAGGACTATGGCTACACCTTC; CDR3: CASTLDRGEDYGYTF
V: TRBV4-1; D: .; size: .; J: TRBJ2-1; DNA: TGCGCCAGCAGCCAGGACTCCCAGAAGGGAGGTGAGCAGTTCTTC; CDR3: CASSQDSQKGGEQFF
V: TRBV10-3; D: .; size: .; J: TRBJ2-5; DNA: TGTGCCATCAGTGAGTCGAGGGGGGGCGAATGGGTAAAGACCCAGTACTTC; CDR3: CAISESRGGEWVKTQYF
V: TRBV24-1; D: TRBD2; size: few; J: TRBJ2-7; DNA: TGTGCCACCACGAACCTAGCGGGCCTAACTCGGCGGTACGAGCAGTACTTC; CDR3: CATTNLAGLTRRYEQYF
V: TRBV30; D: .; size: .; J: TRBJ2-7; DNA: TGTGCCTGGATGATGGGGGGGCCCGGCGAGCAGTACTTC; CDR3: CAWMMGGPGEQYF
V: TRBV2; D: TRBD1; size: once; J: TRBJ1-1; DNA: TGTGCCAGCAGTGGTCCTACTCAGTGGGGGACAGGGATGGCCACTGAAGCTTTCTTT; CDR3: CASSGPTQWGTGMATEAFF
V: TRBV4-2; D: .; size: .; J: TRBJ1-2; DNA: TGTGCCAGCAGCCAAGACCAGGCTAACTATGGCTACACCTTC; CDR3: CASSQDQANYGYTF
V: TRBV19; D: TRBD1; size: .; J: TRBJ1-5; DNA: TGTGCCAGTAGTATGGGACAGCCTAATAATCAGCCCCAGCATTTT; CDR3: CASSMGQPNNQPQHF
V: TRBV28; D: TRBD1; size: .; J: TRBJ1-4; DNA: TGTGCCAGCAGAACACACAGGGGGCCTAATGAAAAACTGTTTTTT; CDR3: CASRTHRGPNEKLFF
V: TRBV5-1; D: .; size: .; J: TRBJ2-7; DNA: TGCGCCAGCAGAAAACAGGGCGGGGGCTACGAGCAGTACTTC; CDR3: CASRKQGGGYEQYF
V: TRBV10-1; D: TRBD2; size: .; J: TRBJ2-7; DNA: TGCGCCAGCAGTGAGCAGGGACTAGCGGGAGACGAGCAGTACTTC; CDR3: CASSEQGLAGDEQYF
V: TRBV7-2; D: .; size: .; J: TRBJ2-6; DNA: TGTGCCAGCAGCTTAGAAGACTACTGGCCGAGGGGGGCCAACGTCCTGACTTTC; CDR3: CASSLEDYWPRGANVLTF
V: TRBV3-1/TRBV3-2; D: .; size: .; J: TRBJ2-7; DNA: TGTGCCAGCAGCCAAGGTTCAACGGGGGAGCAGTACTTC; CDR3: CASSQGSTGEQYF
V: TRBV29-1; D: TRBD1; size: .; J: TRBJ1-2; DNA: TGCAGCGTCCTGGGGGCGGGACAGAATTTCTATGGCTACACCTTC; CDR3: CSVLGAGQNFYGYTF
V: TRBV19; D: TRBD1; size: .; J: TRBJ1-5; DNA: TGTGCCAGTAGTACCGGACAGGGCCATAGCAATCAGCCCCAGCATTTT; CDR3: CASSTGQGHSNQPQHF
V: TRBV5-1; D: .; size: .; J: TRBJ1-1; DNA: TGCGCCAGCAGCCCGAGGGGGACGGTTATGAACACTGAAGCTTTCTTT; CDR3: CASSPRGTVMNTEAFF
V: TRBV11-2; D: .; size: .; J: TRBJ1-6; DNA: TGTGCCAGCAGTCTAAGGCAGACAGATAATTCACCCCTCCACTTT; CDR3: CASSLRQTDNSPLHF
V: TRBV9; D: TRBD1; size: .; J: TRBJ2-7; DNA: TGTGCCAGCAGCGTAGCGGGAGGACAGGGGTTCTACGAGCAGTACTTC; CDR3: CASSVAGGQGFYEQYF
V: TRBV5-6; D: TRBD2; size: .; J: TRBJ2-1; DNA: TGTGCCAGCAGCTTAGGACTAGCGGACTTCGCGGAGCAGTTCTTC; CDR3: CASSLGLADFAEQFF
V: TRBV28; D: .; size: .; J: TRBJ2-5; DNA: TGTGCCAGCAGTTTGTGGCAGGGGGGAGAGACCCAGTACTTC; CDR3: CASSLWQGGETQYF
V: TRBV27; D: TRBD1; size: .; J: TRBJ2-7; DNA: TGTGCCAGCAGCCTTTCCCACCCAACCGGGACAGGGACCTACGAGCAGTACTTC; CDR3: CASSLSHPTGTGTYEQYF
V: TRBV11-2; D: .; size: .; J: TRBJ2-3; DNA: TGTGCCAGCAGCTCCCAAAACACAGATACGCAGTATTTT; CDR3: CASSSQNTDTQYF
V: TRBV11-2; D: TRBD1; size: .; J: TRBJ1-2; DNA: TGTGCCAGCAGCCCCGGGACAGGGCAATCCCTTAACTATGGCTACACCTTC; CDR3: CASSPGTGQSLNYGYTF
V: TRBV3-1/TRBV3-2; D: TRBD1; size: .; J: TRBJ1-1; DNA: TGTGCCAGCAGCGAACAGGGGCAGGCTTTCTTT; CDR3: CASSEQGQAFF
V: TRBV9; D: .; size: .; J: TRBJ1-1; DNA: TGTGCCAGCAGCGTAGGAACGGTCAGGGGAGAAGCTTTCTTT; CDR3: CASSVGTVRGEAFF
V: TRBV11-2; D: .; size: .; J: TRBJ2-5; DNA: TGTGCCAGCAGCTTACGGCTAGCGCCCACCCAGTACTTC; CDR3: CASSLRLAPTQYF
V: TRBV10-3; D: TRBD2; size: .; J: TRBJ2-1; DNA: TGTGCCATCAGGATACTAGCGGGAGAAGAGCAGTTCTTC; CDR3: CAIRILAGEEQFF
V: TRBV11-1; D: TRBD1; size: .; J: TRBJ2-1; DNA: TGTGCCAGCAGCGGACAGGGGGCTAACAATGAGCAGTTCTTC; CDR3: CASSGQGANNEQFF
V: TRBV6-2/TRBV6-3; D: .; size: .; J: TRBJ2-1; DNA: TGTGCCAGCAGCTTCGGTCCGGAGCCACGGTTCTTC; CDR3: CASSFGPEPRFF
V: TRBV24-1; D: TRBD2; size: .; J: TRBJ2-7; DNA: TGTGCCACCAGTGATTGGGAGGGCGAGCAGTACTTC; CDR3: CATSDWEGEQYF